This T cell receptor (beta chain) was observed in a study of blood T cell repertoires in COVID-19. V lost 4 bases and J 4 bases, leaving 10 bases between the germline ends. CDR1 and CDR2 from the germline V gene are SQVTM and ANQGSEA. The CDR3 loop spans 12 amino acids. TCRdb's table, derived via immunoSEQ multiplex PCR, lists solely in-frame clones and lacks some. The repertoire consists of some 45,000 clones, with roughly 88% occurring once and the leading ten covering around 31%. Source material: peripheral blood. The chain employs TRBV29-1 and TRBJ1-1; D is unclear. This TCR came from a woman aged 80 or older with acute or convalescent COVID-19. Here the CDR3 reads CSVALEGTEAFF. Here the CDR3 DNA reads TGCAGCGTTGCTCTCGAGGGCACTGAAGCTTTCTTT.